The next 10 T cell receptor beta chains were all read from a single sample in a study of identical twins. TCRdb ran MiXCR on the 5' RACE reads and lists one entry per CDR3 protein. The data contain more than 1.5 million distinct CDR3 sequences, less than 40% of them seen just once; the ten biggest clones take up about 0.3%. The sample was cord blood. Receptor source: a newborn girl in good health.

The chain is built from TRBV14 and TRBJ2-4, with D unresolved. The better agreement between TRBJ2-7 and the DNA end casts doubt on the J call. The CDR3 consists of 13 residues. Germline assignment: CDR1 SGHDN and CDR2 FVKESK. The CDR3, as DNA: TGTGCCAGCAGCCCCCGCGCTCACGGCGAGCAGTACTTC. This translates into CASSPRAHGEQYF.

This clonotype showed up many times. The chain combines TRBV10-3 with TRBJ1-2; D is perhaps TRBD1 (5 bases). Trimming cost V 4 bases and J 8 bases, with 11 bases left between them. The germline V gene has CDR1 ENHRY and CDR2 SYGVKD. This CDR3 has 12 residues. The CDR3 loop reads CAISAAGSGYTF. DNA of the CDR3: TGTGCCATCAGTGCGGCAGGGAGCGGCTACACCTTC.

This clonotype appeared a few times. J is TRBJ2-7 and V is TRBV28, with D tentatively TRBD1 (6 bases). CDR1 is MDHEN, CDR2 SYDVKM, per germline. V lost 3 bases and J 2 bases, leaving 17 bases between the germline ends. The CDR3 runs to 16 residues. The CDR3 DNA reads TGTGCCAGCAGTTTGGGGACATCCCTAAGGGCCTACGAGCAGTACTTC. This translates into CASSLGTSLRAYEQYF.

This clonotype was counted many times. Here the CDR3 reads CAQPGGLKDNYGYTF. CDR3 bases: TGTGCGCAGCCCGGCGGTCTGAAGGATAACTATGGCTACACCTTC. The chain recombines TRBV7-9 with TRBJ1-2; no definite D call. CDR1 is SEHNR, CDR2 FQNEAQ, per germline (reference sequence). The CDR3 is 15 residues long.

This rearrangement joins TRBV2 to TRBJ2-1, with 12 bases that match TRBD1. The CDR3 contains 20 residues. V shed 3 bases, J shed 4 bases, and the junction held 16 bases outside the gene matches. Germline CDR1 SNHLY, CDR2 FYNNEI. Here the CDR3 DNA reads TGTGCCAGCAGTGATCCCGGGACAGGGGGCCGTAGCGGGCTTTACAATGAGCAGTTCTTC. Its translation: CASSDPGTGGRSGLYNEQFF.

This rearrangement joins TRBV5-1 to TRBJ2-1, with D possibly called TRBD1 or TRBD2 (5 bases each). V was trimmed by 7 bases and J by 6 bases, leaving 14 bases between them. The CDR3 totals 13 residues. In germline, CDR1 is SGHRS, CDR2 YFSETQ. CDR3 sequence: CASGGMQGNEQFF. For the CDR3, the DNA is TGCGCCAGCGGGGGAATGCAGGGCAATGAGCAGTTCTTC.

The chain employs TRBV15 and TRBJ2-1, with a possible D match to TRBD2 (5 bases). Trimming pared 6 bases from V and 0 bases from J, leaving 9 bases between. Germline values: CDR1 LNHNV, CDR2 YYDKDF (reference sequence). The CDR3 loop spans 14 amino acids. In DNA, the CDR3 is TGTGCCACCAGGCCGGGGAGCTCCTACAATGAGCAGTTCTTC. It encodes CATRPGSSYNEQFF.

This clonotype was observed a few times. The V gene is TRBV7-8, the J gene TRBJ1-2; no clear D gene. CDR1 and CDR2 from the germline V gene are SGHVS and FQNEAQ. Trimming stripped 3 bases from V and 11 bases from J, with 16 bases between. This CDR3 is built from 13 residues. This CDR3 is CASSFGSFGSYTF. CDR3 DNA: TGTGCCAGCAGCTTTGGGTCCTTTGGGTCGTACACCTTC.

The table lists this clonotype with many counts. The chain combines TRBV29-1 with TRBJ1-5; D gene ambiguous. The CDR3 is 13 residues long. V lost 3 bases to trimming and J lost 0 bases, with 6 bases between them. Germline CDR1 reads SQVTM; CDR2 reads ANQGSEA. Here the CDR3 reads CSVEVNSNQPQHF. As DNA, the CDR3 is TGCAGCGTTGAGGTGAATAGCAATCAGCCCCAGCATTTT.

This clonotype was counted a few times. This sequence joins TRBV9 and TRBJ2-1; 11 bases agree with TRBD2. Germline trimming cut 0 bases from V and 13 bases from J; bases unmatched to any gene: 6. This CDR3 is built from 14 residues. Germline V CDR1 and CDR2: SGDLS, YYNGEE. This CDR3 is CASSVVTSGGLQFF. CDR3 sequence (DNA): TGTGCCAGCAGCGTAGTAACTAGCGGGGGCCTTCAGTTCTTC.